These T cell receptor beta chains were read from a single sample in a study of T cell changes during pregnancy in multiple sclerosis. Profiling relied on immunoSEQ multiplex PCR, and the TCRdb table lists in-frame clones only, not all of them. Of tens of thousands of clones listed, approximately 90% are singletons. Material: CD4+ T cells from peripheral blood mononuclear cells, obtained before pregnancy. Source of these receptors: a female donor with multiple sclerosis, enrolled in a pregnancy study. Both conserved end residues are part of each CDR3. The order of the fields is D gene, clone size, V gene, J gene, CDR3 DNA, CDR3 protein. D genes are given only for firm matches. For some rows the clone size is stated as once, few or many, or as a class when expanded; others skip it.

D: TRBD1
size: few
V: TRBV4-2
J: TRBJ2-1
DNA: TGTGCCAGCAGCCAACGGACAGGGGGTTTGGTGAATGAGCAGTTCTTC
CDR3: CASSQRTGGLVNEQFF

D: -
size: -
V: TRBV5-4
J: TRBJ2-2
DNA: TGTGCCAGCAGCTTGTCGAGTACCGGGGAGCTGTTTTTT
CDR3: CASSLSSTGELFF

D: TRBD2
size: -
V: TRBV13
J: TRBJ2-7
DNA: TGTGCCAGCAGCTTAATCGGGACTAGCGGGCAGTACGAGCAGTACTTC
CDR3: CASSLIGTSGQYEQYF

D: TRBD1
size: -
V: TRBV19
J: TRBJ1-4
DNA: TGTGCCAGTAGTACAGGGGGTACAACTAATGAAAAACTGTTTTTT
CDR3: CASSTGGTTNEKLFF

D: TRBD1
size: once
V: TRBV10-3
J: TRBJ2-7
DNA: TGTGCCATCAGTGGACGGACAGGGTTAGTCTACGAGCAGTACTTC
CDR3: CAISGRTGLVYEQYF

D: TRBD2
size: -
V: TRBV5-4
J: TRBJ2-1
DNA: TGTGCCAGCAGCGGGGGGGGACTAGCGGGAGGTTCCCCTCTCAATGAGCAGTTCTTC
CDR3: CASSGGGLAGGSPLNEQFF

D: TRBD2
size: -
V: TRBV30
J: TRBJ2-2
DNA: TGTGCCTGGAGTGTAGTGCAACTAGCGGGAGGTAACACCGGGGAGCTGTTTTTT
CDR3: CAWSVVQLAGGNTGELFF

D: -
size: -
V: TRBV10-2
J: TRBJ1-2
DNA: TGCGCCAGCAGTCAGATCTTCGACTATGGCTACACCTTC
CDR3: CASSQIFDYGYTF

D: -
size: -
V: TRBV6-5
J: TRBJ1-1
DNA: TGTGCCAGCAGTTACTCGCGGGGGCGGAGGAACACTGAAGCTTTCTTT
CDR3: CASSYSRGRRNTEAFF

D: -
size: -
V: TRBV7-9
J: TRBJ1-1
DNA: TGTGCCAGCAGCTTAGATCGACAGACCCCTGAAGCTTTCTTT
CDR3: CASSLDRQTPEAFF

D: -
size: -
V: TRBV27
J: TRBJ1-5
DNA: TGTGCCAGCAGTCCATCAAGACAAAAACCTCCGCATTTT
CDR3: CASSPSRQKPPHF

D: TRBD1
size: -
V: TRBV27
J: TRBJ2-7
DNA: TGTGCCAGCAGTTTAAACAGGGGGCTATCCTACGAGCAGTACTTC
CDR3: CASSLNRGLSYEQYF

D: -
size: -
V: TRBV4-3
J: TRBJ2-7
DNA: TGCGCCAGCAGCCAAGTGGTCAGCTCCTACGAGCAGTACTTC
CDR3: CASSQVVSSYEQYF

D: -
size: once
V: TRBV25-1
J: TRBJ2-1
DNA: TGTGCCAGCAGGGGAGGTGCCGCTCTCGAGCAGTTCTTC
CDR3: CASRGGAALEQFF

D: TRBD2
size: once
V: TRBV2
J: TRBJ2-3
DNA: TGTGCCAGCATGCGGGAGGGCCCAGATACGCAGTATTTT
CDR3: CASMREGPDTQYF

D: TRBD1
size: -
V: TRBV4-2
J: TRBJ1-1
DNA: TGTGCCAGCAGCCCGGGACAGGGGGCTATAAGGGAAGCTTTCTTT
CDR3: CASSPGQGAIREAFF

D: TRBD1
size: -
V: TRBV2
J: TRBJ2-1
DNA: TGTGCCAGCAGTGATAGGACAGGGAGTTACAATGAGCAGTTCTTC
CDR3: CASSDRTGSYNEQFF

D: -
size: -
V: TRBV6-5
J: TRBJ2-7
DNA: TGTGCCAGCAGTTACACCACCAACGTGCGAGCACAGTACTTC
CDR3: CASSYTTNVRAQYF

D: -
size: -
V: TRBV6-1
J: TRBJ2-3
DNA: TGTGCCAGCAGTGCTGAGGCTGCTAGCACAGATACGCAGTATTTT
CDR3: CASSAEAASTDTQYF

D: -
size: -
V: TRBV2
J: TRBJ2-2
DNA: TGTGCCAGCAGTTCGGACACCCCGAACACCGGGGAGCTGTTTTTT
CDR3: CASSSDTPNTGELFF

D: -
size: -
V: TRBV6-6
J: TRBJ1-5
DNA: TGTGCCAGCAGGAGGGGGGGGGCGCGGAGCAATCAGCCCCAGCATTTT
CDR3: CASRRGGARSNQPQHF

D: TRBD1
size: -
V: TRBV9
J: TRBJ2-7
DNA: TGTGCCAGCAGCGTCCGGACAGGTGACTACGAGCAGTACTTC
CDR3: CASSVRTGDYEQYF

D: -
size: -
V: TRBV7-9
J: TRBJ1-3
DNA: TGTGCCAGCCGCCCCTCAGGGTCTGGAAACACCATATATTTT
CDR3: CASRPSGSGNTIYF

D: TRBD2
size: -
V: TRBV11-2
J: TRBJ2-1
DNA: TGTGCCAGCATCTCACTAGCGGGAGGGCTCAATGAGCAGTTCTTC
CDR3: CASISLAGGLNEQFF

D: -
size: -
V: TRBV4-1
J: TRBJ1-5
DNA: TGCGCCAGCAGCCAAGATACAGGAAGACAGCCCCAGCATTTT
CDR3: CASSQDTGRQPQHF

D: -
size: -
V: TRBV7-9
J: TRBJ2-5
DNA: TGTGCCAGCAGCTTACAAGGGGGTTGGGGATCCTCCCAGTACTTC
CDR3: CASSLQGGWGSSQYF

D: -
size: once
V: TRBV19
J: TRBJ2-7
DNA: TGTGCCAGTAGTATTGCCTGGGAGCAGTCCTATACCTACGAGCAGTACTTC
CDR3: CASSIAWEQSYTYEQYF